This passage covers 14 T cell receptor beta chains from one sample sequenced in a study of beta chain features in type 1 diabetes. Expressed TCRB transcripts were sequenced because the isolated RNA had all been reverse transcribed beforehand. The protocol was immunoSEQ multiplex PCR, while the TCRdb copy is restricted to in-frame clones and leaves out a portion. The data contain 240,000 or so clones, roughly 20% of them singletons. Study-wide findings and caveats: Shorter TCRB CDR3s, moderately but significantly so, marked every one of the four CD4+ subsets in Type 1 diabetes patients.

The antigens for these receptors are not known. What was sequenced was naive CD4+ T cells from blood. The receptor set was obtained from a woman in her 40s with type 1 diabetes.

V gene TRBV5-1 combines with J gene TRBJ2-5, with 8 positions matching TRBD1. The V gene's germline CDR1 is SGHRS and CDR2 YFSETQ. This CDR3 is 14 amino acids long. With V trimmed by 1 base and J by 2 bases, 1 base remained unmatched. The CDR3 here is CASSLTGGQETQYF. The CDR3 nucleotides read TGCGCCAGCAGCTTGACAGGGGGGCAAGAGACCCAGTACTTC. Looking up the rest from reference TRBV5-1 and TRBJ2-5 gives the full variable domain: KAGVTQTPRYLIKTRGQQVTLSCSPISGHRSVSWYQQTPGQGLQFLFEYFSETQRNKGNFPGRFSGRQFSNSRSEMNVSTLELGDSALYLCASSLTGGQETQYFGPGTRLLVL.

This clone was observed a few times. This chain links TRBV5-1 with TRBJ2-7; TRBD2 might be the D (5 bases). Germline values: CDR1 SGHRS, CDR2 YFSETQ. CDR3 length: 13 residues. The germline V and J ends were trimmed by 4 bases and 4 bases, with 12 bases remaining between them. In DNA, the CDR3 is TGCGCCAGCAGCAAAACTCGGGGATACGAGCAGTACTTC. Translating gives CASSKTRGYEQYF.

This clone was detected a few times. This sequence joins TRBV18 and TRBJ2-5; D uncertain. V was cut by 0 bases and J by 5 bases, with 13 bases left in between. The CDR3 totals 15 residues. Germline V gene lookup returns CDR1 KGHSH and CDR2 LQKENI. The CDR3 DNA sequence: TGTGCCAGCTCACCACCGGTCGGGTTAAGGGAGACCCAGTACTTC. This sequence encodes CASSPPVGLRETQYF.

The chain combines TRBV5-1 with TRBJ2-1, with 7 bases aligning to TRBD2. V was pared by 0 bases and J by 3 bases, with 3 bases of the junction left unmatched. Germline V gives CDR1 SGHRS, CDR2 YFSETQ. CDR3 length equals 15 residues. The CDR3 DNA follows: TGCGCCAGCAGCTTGGCCCCTAGCGGCTACAATGAGCAGTTCTTC. As protein: CASSLAPSGYNEQFF. Together with reference TRBV5-1 and TRBJ2-1, the CDR3 gives the full variable domain: KAGVTQTPRYLIKTRGQQVTLSCSPISGHRSVSWYQQTPGQGLQFLFEYFSETQRNKGNFPGRFSGRQFSNSRSEMNVSTLELGDSALYLCASSLAPSGYNEQFFGPGTRLTVL.

CDR3 loop: CASSIAGTVYNEQFF. Written as DNA, the CDR3 is TGTGCCAGTAGTATAGCTGGGACAGTATACAATGAGCAGTTCTTC. This sequence joins TRBV19 and TRBJ2-1; 7 nucleotides agree with TRBD1. The length of the CDR3 is 15 residues. V shed 1 base, J shed 4 bases, and the junction held 4 bases outside the gene matches. CDR1 is LNHDA, CDR2 SQIVND, per germline (reference sequence).

The chain has TRBV9 and TRBJ1-4; no clear D gene. V was trimmed by 4 bases and J by 5 bases, leaving 12 bases between them. The CDR3 loop spans 14 amino acids. From germline, CDR1 is SGDLS and CDR2 YYNGEE. The CDR3 sequence is CASSKDGVNEKLFF. CDR3 nucleotides: TGTGCCAGCAGCAAAGACGGGGTAAATGAAAAACTGTTTTTT.

This CDR3 reads CAISEQGPGREQYF. CDR3 in DNA: TGTGCCATCAGTGAACAGGGACCGGGACGCGAGCAGTACTTC. J is TRBJ2-7 and V is TRBV10-3; tentatively, D is TRBD1 (6 bases). CDR3 size: 14 residues. In germline, CDR1 is ENHRY, CDR2 SYGVKD. Trimming cost V 3 bases and J 6 bases, with 15 bases left between them.

The genes are TRBV28 and TRBJ1-1; D is perhaps TRBD1 (5 bases). This CDR3 has 13 amino acids. V gave up 6 bases and J gave up 1 base, with 9 bases separating them. Germline assignment: CDR1 MDHEN and CDR2 SYDVKM. In DNA form, the CDR3 reads TGTGCCAGCAGAAGGACAACGAACACTGAAGCTTTCTTT. This codes for CASRRTTNTEAFF.

V is TRBV2 and J is TRBJ1-2; D gene ambiguous. Between the trimmed V and J ends, which lost 4 bases and 1 base, there was a span of 7 bases. CDR3 length equals 13 residues. The germline V gene encodes CDR1 SNHLY and CDR2 FYNNEI. The CDR3 reads CASSVDFNYGYTF. DNA of the CDR3: TGTGCCAGCAGTGTCGACTTTAACTATGGCTACACCTTC.

This clone was detected only a few times. The CDR3: CASSLWESNQPQHF. CDR3 coding DNA: TGTGCCAGCAGCTTGTGGGAGAGCAATCAGCCCCAGCATTTT. The V gene is TRBV7-9, the J gene TRBJ1-5; the D is unclear. V was trimmed by 3 bases and J by 1 base, leaving 7 bases between them. This CDR3 has 14 amino acids. The germline CDR1 and CDR2 sequences are SEHNR and FQNEAQ (reference sequence).

Turning to this clone: Other nucleotide sequences in the sample specify the same CDR3. The gene calls are TRBV7-9 and TRBJ2-1; TRBD2 is a possible D gene (6 bases). The V gene's germline CDR1 is SEHNR and CDR2 FQNEAQ (reference sequence). The CDR3 has 15 residues. V gave up 5 bases and J gave up 0 bases, with 11 bases separating them. The CDR3 region has the DNA TGTGCCAGCAGCCCACGGGGGAGCTCCTACAATGAGCAGTTCTTC. The encoded protein is CASSPRGSSYNEQFF.

This chain uses TRBV5-4 with TRBJ1-2, with D perhaps TRBD1 (6 bases). CDR1 SGHNT and CDR2 YYREEE come from the germline V gene (reference sequence). Trimming removed 8 bases from V and 5 bases from J, with 13 bases in between. The CDR3 has 12 amino acids. The CDR3 protein is CASGDTLYGYTF. CDR3 sequence (DNA): TGTGCCAGTGGGGACACCCTTTATGGCTACACCTTC.

The chain employs TRBV25-1 and TRBJ2-1, with TRBD2 matching 15 bases. This CDR3 has 16 amino acids. The V and J ends lost 6 bases and 10 bases, in that order; junction bases with no gene match: 10. The germline gives CDR1 MGHDK, CDR2 SYGVNS. The CDR3 DNA sequence: TGTGCCAGCAGCCGCCCGGGAGGGACTAGCGGGAGGGAGCAGTTCTTC. Its translation: CASSRPGGTSGREQFF.

This clone has a handful of counts. This chain uses TRBV29-1 with TRBJ1-1, with 8 bases matching TRBD1. The CDR3 loop spans 15 amino acids. V gave up 6 bases and J gave up 3 bases; unmatched junction bases: 12. Germline V gene data show CDR1 as SQVTM and CDR2 as ANQGSEA. CDR3 sequence: CSVQGARGFDTEAFF. CDR3 DNA: TGCAGCGTCCAGGGGGCTAGGGGGTTCGACACTGAAGCTTTCTTT. The complete variable domain, with remaining parts taken from reference TRBV29-1 and TRBJ1-1, reads SAVISQKPSRDICQRGTSLTIQCQVDSQVTMMFWYRQQPGQSLTLIATANQGSEATYESGFVIDKFPISRPNLTFSTLTVSNMSPEDSSIYLCSVQGARGFDTEAFFGQGTRLTVV.